The T cell receptor (beta chain) described here comes from a study of T cells after yellow fever vaccination. Points from the study as a whole: FACS-sorted repertoires could harbor abundant contaminating bulk-population clonotypes. A large majority of primary-vaccination clones showed up again after the booster (96% CD4, around 90% CD8). The secondary T-cell response peaked on day 5, not day 15, but was weaker.

A universal primer site and UMIs were added as TCR cDNA was made by 5'RACE template switching. Using its own MiXCR run on the 5' RACE reads, TCRdb lists one record per CDR3 protein. The sample has about 140,000 distinct CDR3 sequences, approximately 7.7% seen once. This clonotype was recorded at least ten times. Its target is unknown. Trimming cost V 7 bases and J 2 bases; bases outside gene matches: 5. The CDR3 consists of 14 residues. This sequence was found in a man under 40 who received the YFV17D yellow fever vaccine. This sequence joins TRBV12-3 or TRBV12-4 and TRBJ2-3; 8 bases agree with TRBD2. The material was CD4+ T cells sorted from PBMCs, obtained 5 days after the yellow fever booster vaccination. The chain's CDR3 is CASTQAGVTDTQYF. The DNA of the CDR3 is TGTGCCAGCACCCAAGCGGGAGTCACAGATACGCAGTATTTT.